The 8 T cell receptor beta chains in this list originate from one sample, sequenced in a study of CD8 T cells in Susac syndrome. Reverse transcription used roughly 0.45 to 1 ug RNA and random hexamers. TCRdb fed the immunoSEQ multiplex PCR reads into MiXCR, producing one record per CDR3 protein. The sample lists about 130,000 distinct CDR3 sequences, 90% to 95% seen once, with about 0.19% in the top ten. The sequencing input was CD8+ T cells from PBMCs. The receptor source for this set is a human donor with Susac syndrome.

The count of this clonotype is one. At one end, the junction sequence differs from germline, possibly due to a read error. This chain connects TRBV20-1 to TRBJ2-3; 9 bases are a match to TRBD2. The V gene's germline CDR1 is DFQATT and CDR2 SNEGSKA (reference sequence). The CDR3 is 16 amino acids. The CDR3 DNA reads as TGCAGGGCTATTGGCGGGAGGGCCCTAAAAGCAGATACGCAGTATTTT. Its translation: CRAIGGRALKADTQYF.

The chain recombines TRBV11-2 with TRBJ2-1; TRBD1 agrees at 7 bases. This CDR3 is 12 amino acids long. The junction had 5 bases not matched to a gene; V was cut back by 5 bases and J by 10 bases. Looked up from germline, CDR1 is SGHAT and CDR2 is FQNNGV. Here the CDR3 reads CASSPQGEEQFF. CDR3 coding DNA: TGTGCCAGCAGCCCTCAGGGGGAGGAGCAGTTCTTC.

The chain combines TRBV29-1 with TRBJ1-4; D is unclear. Germline-derived CDR1 and CDR2 are SQVTM and ANQGSEA. The V end lost 2 bases, the J end lost 3 bases, and 10 bases lay between the germline ends. This CDR3 comprises 14 residues. The CDR3 protein is CSVELDRSNEKLFF. Written as DNA, the CDR3 is TGCAGCGTTGAACTAGATAGATCTAATGAAAAACTGTTTTTT.

The V gene is TRBV6-5, the J gene TRBJ2-1, with TRBD2 matching over 8 bases. The V and J ends lost 2 bases and 4 bases, in that order; junction bases with no gene match: 7. In germline, CDR1 is MNHEY, CDR2 SVGAGI. CDR3 length: 16 amino acids. CDR3 nucleotide sequence: TGTGCCAGCAGTTACGTCGGGACTAGAAGTTACAATGAGCAGTTCTTC. Its protein product is CASSYVGTRSYNEQFF.

The chain has TRBV4-3 and TRBJ2-1, with D unresolved. Deletions cut 2 bases from V and 7 bases from J, with 12 bases between. The CDR3 spans 14 residues. Germline V gives CDR1 LGHNA, CDR2 YSLEER. The CDR3 nucleotides read TGCGCCAGCAGCCAAAGTACGGATCAGAATGAGCAGTTCTTC. It translates to CASSQSTDQNEQFF.

The gene calls are TRBV5-4 and TRBJ1-4; D gene ambiguous. Germline V CDR1 and CDR2: SGHNT, YYREEE (reference sequence). Between the trimmed V and J ends, which lost 3 bases and 8 bases, there was a span of 8 bases. The CDR3 sequence is 12 residues long. DNA for the CDR3: TGTGCCAGCAGCTCTGCGAGCGAAAAACTGTTTTTT. Translated, it gives CASSSASEKLFF.

The chain combines TRBV7-9 with TRBJ1-3; D not resolved. Between the trimmed V and J ends, which lost 1 base and 0 bases, there was a span of 10 bases. Germline V CDR1 and CDR2: SEHNR, FQNEAQ (reference sequence). The CDR3 is 16 residues long. The DNA of the CDR3 is TGTGCCAGCAGCTTAGGACCGAAACGCTCTGGAAACACCATATATTTT. Its translation: CASSLGPKRSGNTIYF. The complete variable domain, with remaining parts taken from reference TRBV7-9 and TRBJ1-3, reads DTGVSQNPRHKITKRGQNVTFRCDPISEHNRLYWYRQTLGQGPEFLTYFQNEAQLEKSRLLSDRFSAERPKGSFSTLEIQRTEQGDSAMYLCASSLGPKRSGNTIYFGEGSWLTVV.

The rearrangement links TRBV6-2 or TRBV6-3 to TRBJ2-2; 7 bases map to TRBD2. CDR1 and CDR2 (germline): MNHEY, SVGEGT. V shed 10 bases and J 6 bases; nucleotides not matched to a gene: 8. The CDR3 contains 13 residues. CDR3 in amino acids: CATTLAEPGELFF. The DNA for the CDR3 is TGTGCCACGACCCTAGCGGAGCCCGGGGAGCTGTTTTTT.